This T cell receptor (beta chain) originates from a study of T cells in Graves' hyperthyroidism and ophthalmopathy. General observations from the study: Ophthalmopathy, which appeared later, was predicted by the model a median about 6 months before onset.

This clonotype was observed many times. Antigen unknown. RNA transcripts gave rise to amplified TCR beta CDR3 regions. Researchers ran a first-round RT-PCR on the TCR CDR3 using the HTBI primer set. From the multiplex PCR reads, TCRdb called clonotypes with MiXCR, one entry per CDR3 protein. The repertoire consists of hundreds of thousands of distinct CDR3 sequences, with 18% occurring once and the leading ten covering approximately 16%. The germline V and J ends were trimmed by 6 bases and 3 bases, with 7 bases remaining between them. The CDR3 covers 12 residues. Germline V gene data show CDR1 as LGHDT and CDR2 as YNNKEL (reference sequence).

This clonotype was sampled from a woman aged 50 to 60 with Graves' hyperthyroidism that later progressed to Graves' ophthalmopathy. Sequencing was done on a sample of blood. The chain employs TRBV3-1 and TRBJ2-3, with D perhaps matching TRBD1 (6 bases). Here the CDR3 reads CASRQGTDTQYF. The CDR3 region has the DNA TGTGCCAGCAGACAGGGAACAGATACGCAGTATTTT.